What follows are 21 T cell receptor beta chains derived from one specimen sequenced in a study of OX40 agonist ivuxolimab in advanced cancers. TCRdb keeps only in-frame clones here, not all; method: immunoSEQ multiplex PCR. The sample consists of about 30,000 clones, about four fifths of them appearing once. The sample here was CD4+ or CD8+ T cells sorted from blood, taken in a trial of the OX40 agonist ivuxolimab. The receptors were gathered from an adult with an advanced solid tumor such as melanoma, head and neck, liver or kidney cancer.

CDR3 sequence reads: CASSPKRGAEGTQYF. CDR3 DNA: TGTGCCAGCAGCCCAAAGCGGGGGGCTGAGGGGACCCAGTACTTC. The chain links TRBV7-9 to TRBJ2-5; 9 bases fit TRBD2. The CDR3 extends over 15 amino acids. V gave up 5 bases and J gave up 7 bases; unmatched junction bases: 11. Germline CDR1 SEHNR, CDR2 FQNEAQ (reference sequence).

CDR3 in amino acids: CASSFDMNTEAFF. The CDR3 DNA reads TGTGCCAGCAGCTTCGACATGAACACTGAAGCTTTCTTT. The rearrangement uses TRBV5-5 and TRBJ1-1; D is unresolved. CDR1 and CDR2 (germline): SGHKS, YYEKEE (reference sequence). The V gene lost 2 bases and the J gene lost 0 bases, with 5 bases spanning the gap. CDR3 length equals 13 residues.

The rearrangement links TRBV27 to TRBJ2-6; 8 positions agree with TRBD1. Trimming took 2 bases from V and 1 from J; bases not matched to a gene: 10. Germline V lookup: CDR1 MNHEY, CDR2 SMNVEV (reference sequence). The CDR3 is 19 amino acids. This chain's CDR3 is CASSLEWVTGESGANVLTF. DNA for the CDR3: TGTGCCAGCAGTTTAGAATGGGTGACAGGGGAGTCTGGGGCCAACGTCCTGACTTTC.

The J gene is TRBJ2-7, the V gene TRBV5-1, with 7 bases identical to TRBD1. This CDR3 spans 15 amino acids. V lost 0 bases and J lost 6; bases outside the gene matches: 9. Per germline, CDR1 SGHRS and CDR2 YFSETQ. In DNA, the CDR3 is TGCGCCAGCAGCTTGGTGGGGGACAGTGGAGGCGAGCAGTACTTC. Amino acids: CASSLVGDSGGEQYF.

CDR3: CASSRRLAGGQRTDTQYF. The CDR3 nucleotides are TGTGCCAGCAGCCGCCGACTAGCGGGAGGGCAGCGCACAGATACGCAGTATTTT. The chain links TRBV7-6 to TRBJ2-3; 14 nucleotides line up with TRBD2. There are 18 residues in the CDR3. Germline CDR1 reads SGHVS; CDR2 reads FNYEAQ. The junction had 8 bases not matched to a gene; V was cut back by 5 bases and J by 1 base.

This chain links TRBV15 with TRBJ2-7; TRBD1 is a possible D gene (5 bases). V gave up 2 bases and J gave up 3 bases, with 17 bases separating them. The CDR3 totals 16 residues. Looked up from germline, CDR1 is LNHNV and CDR2 is YYDKDF (reference sequence). CDR3 sequence reads: CATSRLPFGQGYEQYF. The CDR3 DNA reads TGTGCCACCAGCAGACTCCCTTTTGGGCAGGGCTACGAGCAGTACTTC.

The V and J genes are TRBV7-3 and TRBJ2-1, with no clear D. The germline V and J ends were trimmed by 2 bases and 0 bases, with 5 bases remaining between them. The CDR3 loop spans 14 amino acids. Germline V gene sequence: CDR1 SGHTA, CDR2 FQGTGA. The CDR3 reads CASSLGSSYNEQFF. DNA for the CDR3: TGTGCCAGCAGCTTAGGTAGCTCCTACAATGAGCAGTTCTTC.

This chain connects TRBV11-2 to TRBJ2-1, with 7 positions matching TRBD2. V gave up 1 base and J gave up 10 bases; unmatched junction bases: 13. The V gene's germline CDR1 is SGHAT and CDR2 FQNNGV. This CDR3 comprises 16 residues. The CDR3 DNA sequence: TGTGCCAGCAGCTTAGCCGGTCTAGCGGCGTCTGGGGAGCAGTTCTTC. This encodes CASSLAGLAASGEQFF.

This clone was recorded only once. The chain uses TRBV20-1 and TRBJ2-7, with unresolved D. The CDR3 is 10 residues long. The V and J ends lost 5 bases and 5 bases respectively, with 7 bases between them. Germline V gives CDR1 DFQATT, CDR2 SNEGSKA (reference sequence). CDR3: CSAARNEQYF. CDR3 in DNA: TGCAGTGCTGCCCGTAACGAGCAGTACTTC.

The CDR3 reads CASSIWGETGELFF. The CDR3 nucleotides read TGTGCCAGTAGTATATGGGGAGAGACCGGGGAGCTGTTTTTT. This sequence joins TRBV19 and TRBJ2-2; possibly TRBD2 for D (5 bases). The V end lost 2 bases, the J end lost 5 bases, and 9 bases lay between the germline ends. CDR1 is LNHDA and CDR2 is SQIVND in the germline V gene (reference sequence). The CDR3 contains 14 residues.

The chain combines TRBV5-1 with TRBJ1-1; no clear D gene. V lost 3 bases, J lost 1 base, and 13 bases lay in between. CDR1 is SGHRS, CDR2 YFSETQ, per germline. The CDR3 sequence is 15 residues long. CDR3 loop: CASSSAGRRNTEAFF. The CDR3 coding sequence is TGCGCCAGCAGCTCCGCCGGGCGCCGGAACACTGAAGCTTTCTTT.

The gene calls are TRBV6-1 and TRBJ1-1; D is possibly TRBD1 (6 bases). The germline V gene has CDR1 MNHNS and CDR2 SASEGT. Trimming left V 7 bases short and J 3 bases short, with 12 bases between. The CDR3 totals 13 residues. The CDR3 nucleotides read TGTGCCAGCATTCCACAGGGAGACACTGAAGCTTTCTTT. Protein sequence: CASIPQGDTEAFF.

This rearrangement joins TRBV25-1 to TRBJ2-1; D is possibly TRBD1 (5 bases). Per germline, CDR1 MGHDK and CDR2 SYGVNS. V was pared by 5 bases and J by 5 bases, with 7 bases between. The CDR3 is 12 amino acids. The CDR3 DNA reads as TGTGCCAGCAGTCAGGGTAACAATGAGCAGTTCTTC. The encoded protein is CASSQGNNEQFF.

The chain has TRBV11-2 and TRBJ2-1, with D possibly being TRBD1 (5 bases). CDR1 and CDR2 (germline): SGHAT, FQNNGV. Trimming took 0 bases from V and 8 from J, leaving 11 bases between them. The CDR3 sequence is 14 residues long. In DNA form, the CDR3 reads TGTGCCAGCAGCTTAGAGTCAGGGCGCGATGAGCAGTTCTTC. This encodes CASSLESGRDEQFF.

This clone was seen only once. The chain uses TRBV6-5 and TRBJ2-2, with 8 bases lining up with TRBD2. CDR3 size: 15 residues. CDR1 is MNHEY and CDR2 is SVGAGI in the germline V gene. Germline trimming cut 0 bases from V and 3 bases from J; bases unmatched to any gene: 0. CDR3 region: CASSYSAGDTGELFF. The CDR3, as DNA: TGTGCCAGCAGTTACTCAGCGGGGGACACCGGGGAGCTGTTTTTT.

The genes are TRBV28 and TRBJ2-3; D uncertain. The CDR3 spans 14 residues. Germline loops: CDR1 MDHEN, CDR2 SYDVKM. Deletions cut 3 bases from V and 0 bases from J, with 7 bases between. Here the CDR3 reads CASSFQGSTDTQYF. CDR3 nucleotide sequence: TGTGCCAGCAGTTTTCAAGGGAGCACAGATACGCAGTATTTT.

This clone showed up just once. The chain recombines TRBV7-9 with TRBJ2-1, with TRBD2 as a possible D gene (5 bases). CDR1 SEHNR and CDR2 FQNEAQ come from the germline V gene (reference sequence). The CDR3 has 15 amino acids. Trimming left V 1 base short and J 7 bases short, with 14 bases between. As DNA, the CDR3 is TGTGCCAGCAGCTTAGGAGAAGCAGGCGGGAATGAGCAGTTCTTC. Its translation is CASSLGEAGGNEQFF.

The rearrangement joins TRBV29-1 to TRBJ2-7; 7 bases are shared with TRBD1. The CDR3 is 14 amino acids. Germline V lookup: CDR1 SQVTM, CDR2 ANQGSEA. Germline trimming cut 6 bases from V and 4 bases from J; bases unmatched to any gene: 12. CDR3 region: CSVVDLGQNYEQYF. The CDR3 DNA follows: TGCAGCGTAGTCGACCTGGGACAGAATTACGAGCAGTACTTC.

This clone has more than one count but fewer than ten. For the CDR3, the DNA is TGTGCCACCAGCAGAGACACAGGGAGGTACTACGAGCAGTACTTC. As protein: CATSRDTGRYYEQYF. The rearrangement uses TRBV15 and TRBJ2-7, with D perhaps being TRBD1 or TRBD2 (6 bases each). The germline V gene encodes CDR1 LNHNV and CDR2 YYDKDF (reference sequence). Trimming stripped 0 bases from V and 3 bases from J, with 12 bases between. The CDR3 totals 15 residues.

The chain couples TRBV4-1 to TRBJ1-1, with D unclear. V dropped 4 bases and J dropped 7 bases, with 19 bases sitting between them. This CDR3 region has 15 residues. The germline V gene has CDR1 MGHRA and CDR2 YSYEKL. The CDR3 sequence is CASSLSRSHDFEAFF. The CDR3 nucleotides read TGCGCCAGCAGCCTTTCGCGGAGCCACGACTTTGAAGCTTTCTTT.

V is TRBV7-8 and J is TRBJ2-1, with 10 bases aligning to TRBD1. Germline-derived CDR1 and CDR2 are SGHVS and FQNEAQ. The V gene end was trimmed by 5 bases and the J gene end by 3 bases; junction bases not matched to a gene: 4. This CDR3 comprises 15 residues. The CDR3 here is CASSPGQGIYNEQFF. The CDR3 nucleotides read TGTGCCAGCAGCCCGGGACAGGGGATCTACAATGAGCAGTTCTTC.